Detailed here is one T cell receptor (beta chain). The entry originates in a study of blood T cell repertoires in COVID-19. The assay was immunoSEQ multiplex PCR, and TCRdb's table has in-frame clones only and misses some. The table includes over 250,000 clones, around 88% detected once. This sequence was found in a woman aged 70-85 years with COVID-19, enrolled during active disease. Source material: peripheral blood.

The CDR3 loop reads CASMRDRNTYEQYF. DNA of the CDR3: TGTGCCAGCATGAGGGACAGGAATACCTACGAGCAGTACTTC. The V call is TRBV2, the J call TRBJ2-7, with 8 bases matching TRBD1. CDR3 length: 14 amino acids. The V gene end was trimmed by 7 bases and the J gene end by 2 bases; junction bases not matched to a gene: 7. Germline loops: CDR1 SNHLY, CDR2 FYNNEI. The full variable domain, with the rest looked up from reference TRBV2 and TRBJ2-7, is EPEVTQTPSHQVTQMGQEVILRCVPISNHLYFYWYRQILGQKVEFLVSFYNNEISEKSEIFDDQFSVERPDGSNFTLKIRSTKLEDSAMYFCASMRDRNTYEQYFGPGTRLTVT.